The source of this T cell receptor (beta chain) is a study of blood T cell repertoires in COVID-19. On the study more broadly: COVID-19 samples from acute and convalescent phases originated in the United States, Italy and Spain.

Living in 24 US areas, the participants were between roughly 18 and 90 years of age. Self-reported history from a screening survey and questionnaire set each donor's cohort. This clone was detected ten times or more. Source study methods: Quantification of nucleated cells was approximated via reference gene primer amplification. The table came from immunoSEQ multiplex PCR; TCRdb's copy has only in-frame clones and leaves some out. The DNA gave D and trimming, while V, J and clone size come from that table. The top ten clones hold approximately 1.5% of a sample with a few hundred thousand clones, about 88% of them seen once. Source material: PBMCs or T cells enriched from blood (not recorded which). This receptor was taken from a woman between 18 and 30 years old who had been exposed to COVID-19.

CDR3 DNA sequence: TGTGCCAGCAGTTACGGCGGAGCTGGCTACACCTTC. The encoded protein is CASSYGGAGYTF. The chain links TRBV6-6 to TRBJ1-2, with D unclear. This CDR3 has 12 residues. V was clipped by 2 bases and J by 7 bases, with 8 bases between them. Germline CDR1 MNHNY, CDR2 SVGAGI (reference sequence).